This TCR beta chain was profiled in a study of shared clonotypes between healthy human individuals. Study-wide findings and caveats: Of the naive CD4 clonotypes, approximately 5% were shared across a few donors.

Note on this clone: Its antigen remains unidentified.

TCRdb's table, derived via immunoSEQ multiplex PCR, lists solely in-frame clones and lacks some. The sample records 2.5 million or so clones, roughly nine tenths being singletons. The germline V gene has CDR1 SGHAT and CDR2 FQNNGV. V was pared by 5 bases and J by 5 bases, with 8 bases of the junction left unmatched. The CDR3 spans 15 residues. This clonotype was sampled from a man aged 18 to 29 in good health. The chain combines TRBV11-2 with TRBJ2-2, with 7 bases that match TRBD2. The sample comprised naive CD4+ T cells sorted from blood. Subset defined: CD45RA+ positively selected. CDR3 residues: CASSVAGVYTGELFF. The CDR3 bases are TGTGCCAGCAGCGTGGCGGGGGTCTATACCGGGGAGCTGTTTTTT.